This TCR beta chain was recovered during a study of blood T cells in healthy people across ages. The CDR3 has 17 residues. Germline V lookup: CDR1 SNHLY, CDR2 FYNNEI. With V trimmed by 6 bases and J by 1 base, 11 bases remained unmatched. The second PCR ran about 6 to 11 cycles with a sample-barcoded 5' primer and J-beta primers. TCRdb itself ran the 5' RACE reads through MiXCR, one entry per CDR3 protein. The sample has about 720,000 distinct CDR3 sequences, 20% to 25% seen once. The sample holds a few counts of this clonotype. This clonotype was obtained from a man in his 70s in good health. V gene TRBV2 combines with J gene TRBJ2-2, with 7 bases identical to TRBD1. Sequencing was carried out using blood. The DNA of the CDR3 is TGTGCCAGCAGCCAAGGGTCACAGGGGCGGAACACCGGGGAGCTGTTTTTT. Encoded protein: CASSQGSQGRNTGELFF.